The sequence of this T cell receptor (beta chain) was determined in a study of blood T cell repertoires in COVID-19 (dated by TCRdb to about 2020). Background on the whole study: Collaborator samples came from the United States, Italy and Spain and covered acute and convalescent phases of COVID-19. Where available, HLA class I and class II types were obtained from metadata supplied by the sample provider rather than from assay-based typing. The prospective study material was composed of cDNA or gDNA derived from T cells, B-cell-depleted T cells, or PBMCs. The samples were drawn from the first 160 participants of the ongoing ImmuneRACE study and from more than 1,000 subjects provided by 6 global collaborators. The repertoires were released in a freely available public database meant as a resource for research on the immune response to SARS-CoV-2. Subjects who had been exposed to COVID-19, were actively infected with it, or had recovered from it provided the deeply sampled blood TCRbeta repertoires that made up the dataset. A de-identified subject ID, COVID-19 status, age in years and sex were almost always included in the sample metadata. The full study reports these points: The quantity of clinical and demographic metadata differed by source and by participant and was supplied without curation.

About this clone itself: No cognate antigen has been identified for it. No per-base quality is available; no much larger clone lies one base away.

The germline V gene specifies MGHDK as CDR1 and SYGVNS as CDR2. The CDR3 has 15 amino acids, counting the end cysteine and phenylalanine. Kept here is only the CDR3 DNA, which spans 45 bases and is read in frame from base 1. V gives up 3 bases and J gives up 2 bases, and the segment between their germline ends measures 8 bases. One collaborating source in Seattle enrolled patients while the patients were actively infected and followed the patients over time throughout the course of disease. Each collaborating institution followed its own protocols to collect whole blood in K2EDTA tubes. For TCRbeta analysis, collaborators shipped samples as frozen whole blood, isolated PBMCs, or DNA extracted from either of those sample types. TCRbeta CDR3 regions were amplified from genomic DNA using the immunoSEQ Assay, a bias-controlled multiplex PCR. The study's own analysis went as follows. The number of nucleated cells in each sample was estimated by amplification of reference gene primers within the assay. To quantify the absolute abundance of each unique TCRbeta CDR3 rearrangement, sequence reads were collapsed and filtered. For each sample, productive Simpson clonality was calculated as the square root of Simpson's diversity index across productive rearrangements. TCRdb re-hosts the immuneACCESS table, in-frame sequences only. Its copies lack some clones; in the studies checked, an unresolved V gene accounts for under half of them, and the cause for the rest is not known. Clonal size and the V and J genes are those of that table, whereas D and trimming came from the DNA. Counted in this sample were some 70,000 clones; 76% of them appeared once. The biggest ten clones account for about 16% of the sample.

The chain is assembled from TRBV25-1 and TRBJ1-6; the D gene remains uncertain. The sample taken for sequencing was peripheral blood. This TCR was recovered from a man aged 60 to 75 with COVID-19, enrolled during active disease. The CDR3 reads as follows: CASSDGVTYNSPLHF. Read as DNA, the sequence is TGTGCCAGCAGTGACGGGGTTACCTATAATTCACCCCTCCACTTT.